This T cell receptor (beta chain) was found in a study of beta chain features in type 1 diabetes. Study-level results: Among patients with Type 1 diabetes, TCRB CDR3s were moderately but significantly shorter in every one of the four CD4+ subsets.

Isolation of CD4+ naive, central memory, regulatory and stem cell-like memory cells was achieved by sorting via CD45RO/CCR7/CD25/CD127/CD95/CD27. As regards this clone: Its target is unknown.

The CDR3 is 15 amino acids. Germline-derived CDR1 and CDR2 are SGHRS and YFSETQ. Trimming left V 1 base short and J 0 bases short, with 7 bases between. Reverse transcription of all isolated RNA meant that expressed TCRB transcripts were sequenced. Naive, central memory and regulatory T cell samples came to a mean of approximately 3.57 million reads. Assay: immunoSEQ multiplex PCR; the TCRdb copy retains only in-frame clones and omits some. The sample has 200,000 to 250,000 clones; 9% to 10% are singletons. The chain has TRBV5-1 and TRBJ1-4; D unclear. The TCR was taken from a woman between 18 and 30 years old in good health. Sequenced input: naive CD4+ T cells from blood. CDR3: CASSLSAATNEKLFF. The DNA of the CDR3 is TGCGCCAGCAGCTTGTCCGCAGCAACTAATGAAAAACTGTTTTTT.